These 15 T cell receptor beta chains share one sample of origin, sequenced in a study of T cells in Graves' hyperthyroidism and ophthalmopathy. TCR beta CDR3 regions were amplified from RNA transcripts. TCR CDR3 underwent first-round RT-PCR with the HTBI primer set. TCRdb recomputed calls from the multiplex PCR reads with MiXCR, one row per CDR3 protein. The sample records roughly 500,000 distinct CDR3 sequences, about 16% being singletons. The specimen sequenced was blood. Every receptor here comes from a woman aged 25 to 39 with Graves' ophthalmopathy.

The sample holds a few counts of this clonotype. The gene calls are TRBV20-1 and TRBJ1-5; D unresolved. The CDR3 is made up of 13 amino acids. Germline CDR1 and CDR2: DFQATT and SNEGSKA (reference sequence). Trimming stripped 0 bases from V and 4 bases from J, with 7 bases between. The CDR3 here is CSARERMNQPQHF. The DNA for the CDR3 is TGCAGTGCTAGAGAAAGGATGAATCAGCCCCAGCATTTT.

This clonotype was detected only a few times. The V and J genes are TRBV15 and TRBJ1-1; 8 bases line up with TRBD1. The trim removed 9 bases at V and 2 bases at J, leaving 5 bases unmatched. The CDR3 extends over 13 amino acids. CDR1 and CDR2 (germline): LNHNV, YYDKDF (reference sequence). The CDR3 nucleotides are TGTGCCACAGGGGGACAGGTCAACACTGAAGCTTTCTTT. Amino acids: CATGGQVNTEAFF.

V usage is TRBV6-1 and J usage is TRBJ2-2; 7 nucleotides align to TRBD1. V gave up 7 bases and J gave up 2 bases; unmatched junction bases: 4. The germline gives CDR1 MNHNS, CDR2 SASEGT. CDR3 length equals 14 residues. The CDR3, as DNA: TGTGCCAGCACCAGGGACAGCAACACCGGGGAGCTGTTTTTT. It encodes CASTRDSNTGELFF.

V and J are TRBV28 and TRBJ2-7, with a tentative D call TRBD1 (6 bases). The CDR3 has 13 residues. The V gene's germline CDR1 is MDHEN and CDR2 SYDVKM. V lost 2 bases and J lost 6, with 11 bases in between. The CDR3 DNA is TGTGCCAGCAGTTTAGAGGGGGTAGGCGAGCAGTACTTC. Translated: CASSLEGVGEQYF.

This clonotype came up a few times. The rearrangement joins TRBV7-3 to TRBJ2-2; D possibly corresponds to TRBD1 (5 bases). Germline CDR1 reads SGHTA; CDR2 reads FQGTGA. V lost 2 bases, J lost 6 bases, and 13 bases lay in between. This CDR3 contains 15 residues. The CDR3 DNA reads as TGTGCCAGCAGCTTACTCTCAGGGCTAGCCGGGGAGCTGTTTTTT. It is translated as CASSLLSGLAGELFF.

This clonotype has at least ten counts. For the CDR3, the DNA is TGTGCTAGTGGTTCCCGGACAGGGAGAGTGGGCACTGAAGCTTTCTTT. Translation: CASGSRTGRVGTEAFF. V is TRBV12-5 and J is TRBJ1-1, with TRBD1 matching over 8 bases. Unmatched junction bases numbered 11, after V lost 4 bases and J lost 4 bases. Per the germline V gene, CDR1 is LGHNT and CDR2 is FRNRAP. The CDR3 sequence is 16 residues long.

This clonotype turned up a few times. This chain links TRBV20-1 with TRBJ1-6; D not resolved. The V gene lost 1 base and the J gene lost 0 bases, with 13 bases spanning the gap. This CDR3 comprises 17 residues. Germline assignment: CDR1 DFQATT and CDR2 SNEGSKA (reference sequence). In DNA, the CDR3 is TGCAGTGCTAGAGCACCGGCATTGGCCTCCTATAATTCACCCCTCCACTTT. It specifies CSARAPALASYNSPLHF.

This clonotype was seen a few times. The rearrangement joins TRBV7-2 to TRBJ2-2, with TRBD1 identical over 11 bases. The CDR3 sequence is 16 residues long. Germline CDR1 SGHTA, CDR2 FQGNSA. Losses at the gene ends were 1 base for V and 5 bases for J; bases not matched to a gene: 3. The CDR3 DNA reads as TGTGCCAGCAGCTTAGTAGGGACAGGGGGAACCGGGGAGCTGTTTTTT. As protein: CASSLVGTGGTGELFF. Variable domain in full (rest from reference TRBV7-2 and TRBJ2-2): GAGVSQSPSNKVTEKGKDVELRCDPISGHTALYWYRQSLGQGLEFLIYFQGNSAPDKSGLPSDRFSAERTGGSVSTLTIQRTQQEDSAVYLCASSLVGTGGTGELFFGEGSRLTVL.

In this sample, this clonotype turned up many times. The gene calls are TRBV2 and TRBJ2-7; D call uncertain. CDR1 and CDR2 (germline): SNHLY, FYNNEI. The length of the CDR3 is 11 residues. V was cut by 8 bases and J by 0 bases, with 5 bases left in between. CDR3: CASFLSYEQYF. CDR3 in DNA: TGTGCCAGCTTCCTCTCCTACGAGCAGTACTTC.

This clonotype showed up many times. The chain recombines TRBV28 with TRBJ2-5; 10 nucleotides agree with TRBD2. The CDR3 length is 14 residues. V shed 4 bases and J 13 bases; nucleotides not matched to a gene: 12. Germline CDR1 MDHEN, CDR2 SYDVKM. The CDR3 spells CASSYGTSGESWYF. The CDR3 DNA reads TGTGCCAGCAGTTACGGTACTAGCGGGGAGTCGTGGTACTTC.

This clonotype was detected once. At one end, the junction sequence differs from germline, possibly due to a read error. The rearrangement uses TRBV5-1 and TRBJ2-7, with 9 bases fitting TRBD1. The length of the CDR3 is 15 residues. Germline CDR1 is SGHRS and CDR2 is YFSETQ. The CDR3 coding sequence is TGTGCCAGCAGCTTACTCTCGGACAGGGGCGACGAGCAGTACTTC. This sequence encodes CASSLLSDRGDEQYF.

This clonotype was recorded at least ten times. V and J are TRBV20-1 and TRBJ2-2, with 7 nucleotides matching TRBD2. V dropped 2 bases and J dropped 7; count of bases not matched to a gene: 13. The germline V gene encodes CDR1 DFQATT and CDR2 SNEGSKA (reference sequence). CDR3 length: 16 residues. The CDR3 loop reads CSARLGGGIKGGELFF. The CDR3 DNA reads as TGCAGTGCTAGACTGGGGGGGGGGATTAAGGGCGGGGAGCTGTTTTTT.

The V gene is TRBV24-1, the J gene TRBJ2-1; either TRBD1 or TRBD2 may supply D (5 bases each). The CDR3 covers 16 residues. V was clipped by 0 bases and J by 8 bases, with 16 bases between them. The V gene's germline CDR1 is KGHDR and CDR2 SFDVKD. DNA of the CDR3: TGTGCCACCAGTGATTTGGTCCCCCCGGGACCCCATGAGCAGTTCTTC. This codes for CATSDLVPPGPHEQFF.

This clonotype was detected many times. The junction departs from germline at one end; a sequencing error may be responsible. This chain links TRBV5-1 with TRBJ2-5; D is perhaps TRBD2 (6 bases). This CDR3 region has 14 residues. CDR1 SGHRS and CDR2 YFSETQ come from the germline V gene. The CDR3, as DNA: TGTGCCAGCAGCTTAAGCGGGCCCCAAGAGACCCAGTACTTC. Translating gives CASSLSGPQETQYF.

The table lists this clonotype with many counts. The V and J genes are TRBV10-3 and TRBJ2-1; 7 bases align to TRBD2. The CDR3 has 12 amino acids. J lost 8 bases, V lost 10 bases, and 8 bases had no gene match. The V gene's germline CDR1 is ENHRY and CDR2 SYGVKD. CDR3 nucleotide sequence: TGTGCCACCCGGGAGGCGGCAGATGAGCAGTTCTTC. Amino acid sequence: CATREAADEQFF.